The clone carrying this TCR beta chain was picked up many times. Primed by a sample-barcoded 5' primer and a J-beta primer mix, a second PCR proceeded for about 7 to 11 cycles. Each CDR3 protein gets one entry after TCRdb re-called the 5' RACE reads with MiXCR. The sample shows 600,000 or so distinct CDR3 sequences, under 30% of them seen only once. The data stem from a study of blood T cells in healthy people across ages. Investigators took about 9.1 milliliters of peripheral blood from every donor. V was clipped by 2 bases and J by 9 bases; unmatched bases: 6. The CDR3 is 15 amino acids. Germline V lookup: CDR1 ENHRY, CDR2 SYGVKD.

Material for sequencing was blood. This clonotype was obtained from a woman aged 80 or over in good health. The chain joins TRBV10-3 to TRBJ1-6; 8 bases map to TRBD1. The CDR3 loop reads CAISEGQGPGSPLHF. Written as DNA, the CDR3 is TGTGCCATCAGTGAGGGACAGGGCCCGGGTTCACCCCTCCACTTT.